This record covers a single TCR beta chain. The assay was immunoSEQ multiplex PCR, and TCRdb's table has in-frame clones only and misses some. The sample gives about 76,000 clones, 85% of which show up once; 2.5% to 3.5% is in the top ten. The ends lost 8 bases at V and 5 bases at J; junction bases unmatched: 12. From germline, CDR1 is LNHDA and CDR2 SQIVND (reference sequence). The CDR3 has 15 residues. The sample belongs to a study of OX40 agonist ivuxolimab in advanced cancers. The material sequenced was CD4+ or CD8+ T cells sorted from blood, taken in a trial of the OX40 agonist ivuxolimab. The TCR was taken from an adult with an advanced solid tumor such as melanoma, head and neck, liver or kidney cancer. The chain recombines TRBV19 with TRBJ1-5, with TRBD1 matching 7 bases. CDR3 coding DNA: TGTGCCAGTTCCTCGGGACAGCTACCATATCAGCCCCAGCATTTT. Translated, it gives CASSSGQLPYQPQHF.